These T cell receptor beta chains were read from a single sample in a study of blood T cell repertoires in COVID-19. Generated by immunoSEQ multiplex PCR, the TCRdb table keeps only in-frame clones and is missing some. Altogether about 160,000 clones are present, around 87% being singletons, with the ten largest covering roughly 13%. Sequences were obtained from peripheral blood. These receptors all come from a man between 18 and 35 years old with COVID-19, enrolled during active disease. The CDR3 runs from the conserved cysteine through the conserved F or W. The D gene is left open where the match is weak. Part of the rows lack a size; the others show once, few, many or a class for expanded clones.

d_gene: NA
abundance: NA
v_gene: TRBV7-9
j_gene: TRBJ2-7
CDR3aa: CASSFGEWQGPSYEQYF
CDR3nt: TGTGCCAGCAGCTTTGGAGAGTGGCAGGGGCCTTCCTACGAGCAGTACTTC

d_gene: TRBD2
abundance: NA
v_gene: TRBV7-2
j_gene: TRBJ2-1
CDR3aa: CASSLLLSGRGEQFF
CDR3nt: TGTGCCAGCAGCTTACTCCTTAGCGGGAGGGGGGAGCAGTTCTTC

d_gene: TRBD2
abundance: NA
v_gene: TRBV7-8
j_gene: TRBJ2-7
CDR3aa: CASSLGTLRGDEQYF
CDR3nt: TGTGCCAGCAGCTTAGGTACCCTTCGGGGGGACGAGCAGTACTTC

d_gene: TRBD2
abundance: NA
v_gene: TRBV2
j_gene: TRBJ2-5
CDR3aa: CASTRTSGETQYF
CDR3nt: TGTGCCAGCACCAGGACTAGCGGAGAGACCCAGTACTTC

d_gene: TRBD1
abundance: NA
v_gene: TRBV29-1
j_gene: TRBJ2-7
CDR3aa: CSVLTGVSYEQYF
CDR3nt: TGCAGCGTTTTGACAGGGGTATCCTACGAGCAGTACTTC

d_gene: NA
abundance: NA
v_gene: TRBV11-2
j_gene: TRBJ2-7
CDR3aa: CASSLLPGTYEQYF
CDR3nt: TGTGCCAGCAGCTTACTACCGGGAACCTACGAGCAGTACTTC

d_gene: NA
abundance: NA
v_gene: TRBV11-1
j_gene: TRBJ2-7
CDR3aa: CASSLGRQAGEQYF
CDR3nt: TGTGCCAGCAGCTTGGGCCGACAGGCCGGGGAGCAGTACTTC

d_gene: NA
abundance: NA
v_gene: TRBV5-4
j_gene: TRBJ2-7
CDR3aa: CASSGGGFYEQYF
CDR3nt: TGTGCCAGCAGCGGGGGCGGGTTTTACGAGCAGTACTTC

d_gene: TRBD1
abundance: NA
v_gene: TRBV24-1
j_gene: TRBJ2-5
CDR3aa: CATSDPTRGRPVETQYF
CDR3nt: TGTGCCACCAGTGATCCCACCAGGGGGCGTCCGGTAGAGACCCAGTACTTC

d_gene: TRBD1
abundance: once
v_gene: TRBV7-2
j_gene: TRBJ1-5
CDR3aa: CASSLLWGTGVHQPQHF
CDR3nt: TGTGCCAGCAGCTTACTCTGGGGGACAGGGGTACATCAGCCCCAGCATTTT

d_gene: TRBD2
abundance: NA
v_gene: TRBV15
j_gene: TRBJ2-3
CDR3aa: CATSRGEGSGSTQYF
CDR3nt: TGTGCCACCAGCAGAGGGGAGGGTAGCGGTAGTACGCAGTATTTT

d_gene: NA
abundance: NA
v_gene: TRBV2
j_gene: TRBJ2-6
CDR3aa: CASSGAGGNLSGANVLTF
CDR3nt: TGTGCCAGCAGTGGGGCTGGGGGGAATCTCTCTGGGGCCAACGTCCTGACTTTC